This T cell receptor beta chain was identified in a study of CD8 T cells in ankylosing spondylitis (dated by TCRdb to 2016 to 2017). Background for the entire study: The study set out to find disease-linked TCR variants by profiling T cell receptor beta repertoires in ankylosing spondylitis patients and healthy donors. Peripheral blood was sampled, and synovial fluid was also collected from ankylosing spondylitis patients. The full study cohort was made up of about two dozen ankylosing spondylitis patients and 108 healthy donors.

The germline V gene (reference sequence) specifies DFQATT as CDR1 and SNEGSKA as CDR2. The CDR3 spans 14 residues, from the cysteine through the phenylalanine. CDR3 DNA only is kept here, 42 bases in frame from base 1. V has 3 bases trimmed and J has 10 bases trimmed; junction bases matching no gene number 7. TCRdb shows the sequencer as Illumina HiSeq 2500. Quantitative 5'-RACE with molecular barcodes was used to prepare TCR beta libraries. Per the original workflow: Disease-linked TCR variants were identified with a new computational method built on a probabilistic model of VDJ rearrangement. The public reads were reanalyzed by TCRdb: fastp trimming at Q25, MiXCR alignment, in-frame beta chains only. Identical CDR3 protein sequences are pooled into one entry, listed with their most common genes and DNA. What appears here as the V and J calls and clone size reflects TCRdb's work, not the paper's. In all, the sample holds 350,000 to 400,000 distinct CDR3 sequences, and 20% to 25% of those were seen once. The leading ten clones occupy under 15% of the sample.

This clonotype was seen only a few times. Its antigen remains undetermined. No base quality information exists; no much larger clone differs at one position. Beyond this particular receptor, the publication reports: A TCR beta motif of about eight highly homologous amino acid variants appeared characteristic of blood from ankylosing spondylitis patients. In peripheral blood, the disease-linked clones were found at relatively low frequencies and had a CD8+ phenotype. Some motif variants were previously reported in synovial fluid and blood of reactive arthritis patients, suggesting common disease-initiation mechanisms. The disease-linked clones were reported to be significantly enriched in matched synovial fluid samples from ankylosing spondylitis patients.

The sequence came from a male donor with ankylosing spondylitis or in good health (not recorded which). The rearranged chain carries TRBV20-1 and TRBJ1-6, and TRBD1 matches 9 of the central bases. Sequenced sample: blood, either unsorted or a sorted T cell fraction (not recorded which). CDR3 reads: CSASWGTGSSPLHF. The DNA sequence reads TGCAGTGCTAGTTGGGGGACAGGGAGCTCACCCCTCCACTTT.